This TCR beta chain was profiled in a study of blood T cell repertoires in COVID-19. About the study: Acute and convalescent COVID-19 samples came from the United States, Italy and Spain.

TCRdb's table, derived via immunoSEQ multiplex PCR, lists solely in-frame clones and lacks some. There are about 180,000 clones in the sample; approximately 88% occur only once, and 6.5% to 9% lies in the top ten. The CDR3 runs 15 residues. Per the germline V gene, CDR1 is MDHEN and CDR2 is SYDVKM. Trimming cost V 6 bases and J 1 base, with 10 bases left between them. It was during active infection that Seattle patients were enrolled and then longitudinally followed. The TCR originated in a middle-aged woman with COVID-19, enrolled during active disease. The chain combines TRBV28 with TRBJ2-6; the D gene is possibly TRBD2 (6 bases). The specimen was peripheral blood. CDR3 sequence (DNA): TGTGCCAGCAGGGCTCGGGGGTCTGGGGCCAACGTCCTGACTTTC. Its protein is CASRARGSGANVLTF.